One sample yielded the 23 T cell receptor beta chains listed below, sequenced in a study of blood T cells in healthy people across ages. The use of a sample-barcoded 5' primer and a J-beta primer mix characterized a second PCR of about 6 to 12 cycles. One entry per CDR3 protein results from TCRdb running MiXCR on the 5' RACE reads. The repertoire holds about 1.8 million distinct CDR3 sequences, with about 49% as singletons. Sequences were obtained from blood. The receptors were gathered from a woman aged 40 to 50 in good health.

The chain combines TRBV25-1 with TRBJ2-3, with 11 bases that match TRBD2. Germline V gene sequence: CDR1 MGHDK, CDR2 SYGVNS. With V trimmed by 4 bases and J by 4 bases, 4 bases remained unmatched. CDR3 size: 15 residues. CDR3 region: CASSVASGGSDTQYF. The CDR3 nucleotides are TGTGCCAGCAGTGTGGCTAGCGGGGGGTCAGATACGCAGTATTTT.

The V gene is TRBV7-2, the J gene TRBJ2-1; 7 bases fit TRBD2. The CDR3 sequence is 16 residues long. Trimming removed 3 bases from V and 0 bases from J; junction bases left unmatched: 5. Germline CDR1 and CDR2: SGHTA and FQGNSA. CDR3 sequence: CASSFGTISSYNEQFF. CDR3 nucleotides: TGTGCCAGCAGCTTTGGGACTATTAGCTCCTACAATGAGCAGTTCTTC. The variable domain in full, completed from reference TRBV7-2 and TRBJ2-1, reads GAGVSQSPSNKVTEKGKDVELRCDPISGHTALYWYRQSLGQGLEFLIYFQGNSAPDKSGLPSDRFSAERTGGSVSTLTIQRTQQEDSAVYLCASSFGTISSYNEQFFGPGTRLTVL.

This chain connects TRBV6-1 to TRBJ1-5; 9 bases fit TRBD1. This CDR3 is 15 amino acids long. CDR1 is MNHNS and CDR2 is SASEGT in the germline V gene. Trimming at V came to 7 bases and at J to 3 bases, leaving 7 bases not matched to a gene. The CDR3 DNA reads TGTGCCAGCACTAAACAGGGGGCTAACAATCAGCCCCAGCATTTT. It translates to CASTKQGANNQPQHF.

The rearrangement uses TRBV7-9 and TRBJ1-2; no reliable D call. Trimming removed 2 bases at V and 8 bases at J, with 6 bases between. The CDR3 covers 11 residues. Germline assignment: CDR1 SEHNR and CDR2 FQNEAQ (reference sequence). CDR3 region: CASSLLHGYTF. The CDR3 DNA is TGTGCCAGCAGCTTATTGCACGGCTACACCTTC.

The chain recombines TRBV7-6 with TRBJ1-1; possible D gene TRBD1, 5 bases. This CDR3 region has 15 residues. Trimming stripped 1 base from V and 2 bases from J, with 11 bases between. The germline CDR1 and CDR2 sequences are SGHVS and FNYEAQ. CDR3 residues: CASSLGWQGNTEAFF. The DNA for the CDR3 is TGTGCCAGCAGCTTAGGCTGGCAGGGCAACACTGAAGCTTTCTTT.

The chain carries TRBV6-5 and TRBJ2-3; perhaps TRBD1 as D (6 bases). V was pared by 7 bases and J by 2 bases, with 16 bases between. There are 15 residues in the CDR3. Looked up from germline, CDR1 is MNHEY and CDR2 is SVGAGI. This CDR3 is CASTVGALFTDTQYF. In DNA form, the CDR3 reads TGTGCCAGCACGGTGGGGGCGCTATTCACAGATACGCAGTATTTT.

This clonotype occurred many times. The gene calls are TRBV7-2 and TRBJ2-5; D is unclear. The V end was cut by 5 bases, the J end by 3 bases, with 13 bases between. CDR3 size: 14 residues. Germline V lookup: CDR1 SGHTA, CDR2 FQGNSA. The CDR3 nucleotides read TGTGCCAGCAGCCCCTACGGAATTAAAGAGACCCAGTACTTC. This encodes CASSPYGIKETQYF.

The rearrangement links TRBV2 to TRBJ2-3; TRBD1 might be the D (6 bases). Trimming cost V 11 bases and J 4 bases, with 10 bases left between them. This CDR3 has 11 amino acids. Germline lookup yields CDR1 SNHLY and CDR2 FYNNEI. CDR3 bases: TGTGCCTCACAGGGTTCAGATACGCAGTATTTT. The encoded protein is CASQGSDTQYF.

The chain carries TRBV20-1 and TRBJ2-5; a weak D match, TRBD1 (6 bases). The CDR3 runs 14 residues. Germline V gives CDR1 DFQATT, CDR2 SNEGSKA (reference sequence). Trimming took off 0 bases at V and 4 bases at J, with 12 bases between the two ends. CDR3 DNA sequence: TGCAGTGCTAGAGAGGGTGGGGGCGCAGAGACCCAGTACTTC. It encodes CSAREGGGAETQYF.

The rearrangement links TRBV7-8 to TRBJ2-7; D gene uncertain. The CDR3 totals 15 residues. The ends were cut back, 0 bases at V and 7 bases at J, with 16 bases in the middle. Germline V gene data show CDR1 as SGHVS and CDR2 as FQNEAQ. CDR3 protein: CASSLARLSGAEQYF. For the CDR3, the DNA is TGTGCCAGCAGCTTAGCCAGGTTAAGTGGTGCGGAGCAGTACTTC.

The chain carries TRBV19 and TRBJ2-5, with D maybe TRBD1 (6 bases). V was cut by 5 bases and J by 3 bases, with 16 bases left in between. This CDR3 has 15 amino acids. Germline V lookup: CDR1 LNHDA, CDR2 SQIVND (reference sequence). The CDR3 loop is CASSLGLGAEETQYF. For the CDR3, the DNA is TGTGCCAGTAGTCTCGGACTGGGGGCTGAAGAGACCCAGTACTTC.

This clonotype was observed a handful of times. At one end the junction does not follow the germline gene, possibly because of a read error. The chain recombines TRBV28 with TRBJ2-6, with D hard to call. Germline V gene lookup returns CDR1 MDHEN and CDR2 SYDVKM. This CDR3 has 13 amino acids. In nucleotides, the CDR3 is TGTGCCGGCAGTCCTCCTGGGGCCAACGTCCTGACTTTC. This gives the protein CAGSPPGANVLTF.

This chain uses TRBV27 with TRBJ2-7; D unresolved. CDR3 size: 15 residues. Trimming removed 2 bases at V and 2 bases at J, with 13 bases between. Per the germline V gene, CDR1 is MNHEY and CDR2 is SMNVEV (reference sequence). CDR3 amino acids: CASSLNHEHPYEQYF. Here the CDR3 DNA reads TGTGCCAGCAGTTTAAATCATGAACACCCCTACGAGCAGTACTTC.

The V and J genes are TRBV4-3 and TRBJ1-5; 7 bases match TRBD1. This CDR3 is built from 18 residues. Germline trimming cut 0 bases from V and 2 bases from J; bases unmatched to any gene: 10. Germline V gene sequence: CDR1 LGHNA, CDR2 YSLEER. DNA of the CDR3: TGCGCCAGCAGCCAAGAGCTAGGGGAGGGGGCAGGCAATCAGCCCCAGCATTTT. Translating gives CASSQELGEGAGNQPQHF.

This clonotype was recorded a few times. This CDR3 is CRGVKETQYF. In nucleotides, the CDR3 is TGCAGGGGGGTAAAAGAGACCCAGTACTTC. The chain joins TRBV20-1 to TRBJ2-5, with D perhaps given as TRBD1 or TRBD2 (5 bases each). Germline V lookup: CDR1 DFQATT, CDR2 SNEGSKA (reference sequence). The CDR3 extends over 10 amino acids.

The chain employs TRBV12-3 or TRBV12-4 and TRBJ2-1; the D gene is possibly TRBD2 (6 bases). The V gene lost 9 bases and the J gene lost 4 bases, with 16 bases spanning the gap. This CDR3 has 14 amino acids. CDR3 loop: CASEEGRFYNEQFF. CDR3 in DNA: TGTGCCAGTGAGGAGGGACGTTTTTACAATGAGCAGTTCTTC.

The rearrangement links TRBV3-1 to TRBJ2-7; D unclear. CDR3 length equals 13 residues. Between the trimmed V and J ends, which lost 6 bases and 2 bases, there was a span of 11 bases. Per germline, CDR1 LGHDT and CDR2 YNNKEL (reference sequence). The CDR3 DNA follows: TGTGCCAGCAGTTCGCCGGCAACCTACGAGCAGTACTTC. It specifies CASSSPATYEQYF.

This rearrangement joins TRBV3-1 to TRBJ1-5; unclear D gene. Germline V gene data show CDR1 as LGHDT and CDR2 as YNNKEL (reference sequence). Trimming shortened V by 0 bases and J by 0 bases, and 12 bases separated the two germline ends. The CDR3 is made up of 17 amino acids. The CDR3 spells CASSQDIGGPSNQPQHF. CDR3 nucleotides: TGTGCCAGCAGCCAAGATATAGGCGGACCTAGCAATCAGCCCCAGCATTTT.

The rearrangement uses TRBV27 and TRBJ2-3; D is ambiguous. The germline V gene has CDR1 MNHEY and CDR2 SMNVEV (reference sequence). This CDR3 is built from 17 residues. The germline V and J ends were trimmed by 2 bases and 1 base, with 16 bases remaining between them. CDR3: CASSLRSGLFRTDTQYF. CDR3 coding DNA: TGTGCCAGCAGTTTAAGGTCAGGTTTATTTCGCACAGATACGCAGTATTTT.

The chain uses TRBV29-1 and TRBJ1-2; D remains ambiguous. The CDR3 loop spans 12 amino acids. Germline values: CDR1 SQVTM, CDR2 ANQGSEA. V lost 0 bases and J 13 bases, leaving 15 bases between the germline ends. CDR3 coding DNA: TGCAGCGTTGAAGAAGGCAGCCGACTGGGCACCTTC. This translates into CSVEEGSRLGTF. The complete variable domain, with remaining parts taken from reference TRBV29-1 and TRBJ1-2, reads SAVISQKPSRDICQRGTSLTIQCQVDSQVTMMFWYRQQPGQSLTLIATANQGSEATYESGFVIDKFPISRPNLTFSTLTVSNMSPEDSSIYLCSVEEGSRLGTFGSGTRLTVV.

This clonotype was recorded only once. The chain has TRBV9 and TRBJ1-5; TRBD1 might be the D (5 bases). Trimming left V 2 bases short and J 7 bases short, with 13 bases between. The CDR3 contains 14 residues. The germline V gene has CDR1 SGDLS and CDR2 YYNGEE. The CDR3 bases are TGTGCCAGCAGCGTTTCGGGGGTTATGCAGCCCCAGCATTTT. Its protein product is CASSVSGVMQPQHF.

The V call is TRBV12-3 or TRBV12-4, the J call TRBJ1-5, with no clear D. The CDR3 covers 12 residues. Between the trimmed V and J ends, which lost 6 bases and 5 bases, there was a span of 8 bases. CDR3 region: CASSLPYQPQHF. For the CDR3, the DNA is TGTGCCAGCAGCTTACCCTATCAGCCCCAGCATTTT.

This clonotype showed up just a few times. Compared with germline, one end of the junction differs, possibly owing to a read error. The chain recombines TRBV6-2 or TRBV6-3 with TRBJ2-7; TRBD1 matches at 9 bases. The CDR3 is 15 residues long. Per germline, CDR1 MNHEY and CDR2 SVGEGT. CDR3 DNA sequence: TGTGCCAGCAGTTACTGGGGACAGGGCTCCAACGAGCAGTACTTC. Its translation is CASSYWGQGSNEQYF.